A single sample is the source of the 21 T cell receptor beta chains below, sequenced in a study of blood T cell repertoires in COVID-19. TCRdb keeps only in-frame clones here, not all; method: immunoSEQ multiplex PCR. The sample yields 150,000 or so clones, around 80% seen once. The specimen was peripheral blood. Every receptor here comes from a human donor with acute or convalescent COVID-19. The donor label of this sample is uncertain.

The CDR3 DNA sequence: TGCGCCAGCAGCTTGACAGGGGCCAGCAATCAGCCCCAGCATTTT. It translates to CASSLTGASNQPQHF. The chain combines TRBV5-1 with TRBJ1-5, with 7 bases identical to TRBD1. CDR3 length: 15 amino acids. The trim removed 1 base at V and 1 base at J, leaving 2 bases unmatched. Germline V gene lookup returns CDR1 SGHRS and CDR2 YFSETQ.

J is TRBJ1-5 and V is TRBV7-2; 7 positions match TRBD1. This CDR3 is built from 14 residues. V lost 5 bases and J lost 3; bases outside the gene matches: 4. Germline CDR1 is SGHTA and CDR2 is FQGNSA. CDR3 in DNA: TGTGCCAGCAGCCTAGACAGGGTCAATCAGCCCCAGCATTTT. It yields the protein CASSLDRVNQPQHF. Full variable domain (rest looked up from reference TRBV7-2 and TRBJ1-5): GAGVSQSPSNKVTEKGKDVELRCDPISGHTALYWYRQSLGQGLEFLIYFQGNSAPDKSGLPSDRFSAERTGGSVSTLTIQRTQQEDSAVYLCASSLDRVNQPQHFGDGTRLSIL.

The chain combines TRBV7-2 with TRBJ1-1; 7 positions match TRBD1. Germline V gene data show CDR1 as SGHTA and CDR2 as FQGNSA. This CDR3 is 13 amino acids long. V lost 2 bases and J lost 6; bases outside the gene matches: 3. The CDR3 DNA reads TGTGCCAGCAGCTTAATAGGGACAGCTGAAGCTTTCTTT. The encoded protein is CASSLIGTAEAFF.

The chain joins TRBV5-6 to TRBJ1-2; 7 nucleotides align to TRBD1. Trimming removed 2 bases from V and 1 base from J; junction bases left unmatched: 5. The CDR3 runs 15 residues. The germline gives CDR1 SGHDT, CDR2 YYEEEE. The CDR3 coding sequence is TGTGCCAGCAGCTTTCTTACAGGGGTTAACTATGGCTACACCTTC. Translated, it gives CASSFLTGVNYGYTF.

The CDR3 loop is CASSPMSNTEAFF. CDR3 nucleotides: TGTGCCAGCAGCCCTATGTCGAACACTGAAGCTTTCTTT. This chain connects TRBV3-1 (or the pseudogene TRBV3-2) to TRBJ1-1; no clear D gene. The CDR3 contains 13 residues. Germline CDR1 reads LGHDT; CDR2 reads YNNKEL (reference sequence). V lost 4 bases and J lost 1, with 7 bases in between.

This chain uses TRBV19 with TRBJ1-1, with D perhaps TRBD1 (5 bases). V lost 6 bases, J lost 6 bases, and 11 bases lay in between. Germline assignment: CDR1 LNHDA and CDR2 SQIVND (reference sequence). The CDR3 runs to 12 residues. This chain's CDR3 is CASSHDRAEAFF. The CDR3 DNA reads TGTGCCAGTAGCCACGACAGAGCTGAAGCTTTCTTT.

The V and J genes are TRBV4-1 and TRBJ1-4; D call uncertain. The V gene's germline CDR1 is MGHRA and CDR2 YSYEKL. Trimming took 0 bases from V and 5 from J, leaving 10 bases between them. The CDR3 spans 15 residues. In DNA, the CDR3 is TGCGCCAGCAGCCAAGATCTAAGAGAGAATGAAAAACTGTTTTTT. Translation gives CASSQDLRENEKLFF.

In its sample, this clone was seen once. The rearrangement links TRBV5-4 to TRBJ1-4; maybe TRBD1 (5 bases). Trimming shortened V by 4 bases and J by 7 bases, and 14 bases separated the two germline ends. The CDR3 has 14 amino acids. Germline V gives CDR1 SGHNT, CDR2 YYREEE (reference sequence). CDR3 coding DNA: TGTGCCAGCAGCGGGGGGACTCGCGTTGAAAAACTGTTTTTT. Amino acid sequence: CASSGGTRVEKLFF.

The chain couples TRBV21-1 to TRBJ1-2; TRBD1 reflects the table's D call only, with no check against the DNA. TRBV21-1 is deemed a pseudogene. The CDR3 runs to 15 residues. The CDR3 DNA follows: TGTGCCAGCAGGCGGTGGGACAGGGGGGCCTATGGCTACACCTTC. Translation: CASRRWDRGAYGYTF.

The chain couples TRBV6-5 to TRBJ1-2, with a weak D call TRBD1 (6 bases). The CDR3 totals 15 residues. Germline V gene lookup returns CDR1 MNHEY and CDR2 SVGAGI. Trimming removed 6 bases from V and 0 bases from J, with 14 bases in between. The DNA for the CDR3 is TGTGCCAGCAGCCGCCCGCGGGGGCCTAACTATGGCTACACCTTC. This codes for CASSRPRGPNYGYTF.

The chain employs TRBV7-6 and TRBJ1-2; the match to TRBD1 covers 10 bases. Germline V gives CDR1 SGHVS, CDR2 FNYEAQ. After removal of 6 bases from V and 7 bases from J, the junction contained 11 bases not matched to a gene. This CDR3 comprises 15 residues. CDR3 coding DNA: TGTGCCAGCAGTCCAGGGACAGGGGATGGGGCTGGCTACACCTTC. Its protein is CASSPGTGDGAGYTF.

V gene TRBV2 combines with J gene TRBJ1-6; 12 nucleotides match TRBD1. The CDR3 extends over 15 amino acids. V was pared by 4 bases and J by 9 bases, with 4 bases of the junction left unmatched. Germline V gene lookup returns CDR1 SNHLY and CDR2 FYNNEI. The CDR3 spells CASSGGTGGFSPLHF. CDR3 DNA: TGTGCCAGCAGTGGGGGGACAGGGGGCTTTTCACCCCTCCACTTT.

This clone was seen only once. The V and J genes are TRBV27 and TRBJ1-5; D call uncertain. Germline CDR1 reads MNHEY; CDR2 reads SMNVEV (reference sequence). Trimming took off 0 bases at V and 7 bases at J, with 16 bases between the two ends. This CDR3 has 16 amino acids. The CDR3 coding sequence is TGTGCCAGCAGTTTATCAGGTCGGAGGGTAGGGCAGCCCCAGCATTTT. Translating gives CASSLSGRRVGQPQHF.

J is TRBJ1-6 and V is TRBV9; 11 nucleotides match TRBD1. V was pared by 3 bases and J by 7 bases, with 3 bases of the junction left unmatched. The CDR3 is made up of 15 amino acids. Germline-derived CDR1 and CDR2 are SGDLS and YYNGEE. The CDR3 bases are TGTGCCAGCAGCGGTGGGACAGGGGGAAATTCACCCCTCCACTTT. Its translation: CASSGGTGGNSPLHF.

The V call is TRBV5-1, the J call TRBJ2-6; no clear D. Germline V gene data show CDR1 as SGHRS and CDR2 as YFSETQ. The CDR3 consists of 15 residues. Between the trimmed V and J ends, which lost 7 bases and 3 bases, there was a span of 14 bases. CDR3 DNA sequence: TGCGCCAGCCGCCCGAACCGCGGTGGGGCCAACGTCCTGACTTTC. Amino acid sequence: CASRPNRGGANVLTF.

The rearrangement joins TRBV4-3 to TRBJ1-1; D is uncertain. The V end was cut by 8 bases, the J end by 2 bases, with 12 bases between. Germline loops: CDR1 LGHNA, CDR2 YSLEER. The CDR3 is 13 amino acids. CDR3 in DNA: TGCGCCAGCGGATGGAGGCTAAACACTGAAGCTTTCTTT. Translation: CASGWRLNTEAFF.

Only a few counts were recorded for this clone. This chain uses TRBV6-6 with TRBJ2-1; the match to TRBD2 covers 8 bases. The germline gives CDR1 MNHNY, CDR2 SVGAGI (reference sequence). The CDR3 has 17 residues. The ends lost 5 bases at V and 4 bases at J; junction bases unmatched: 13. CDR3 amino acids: CASSQIRSGGRYNEQFF. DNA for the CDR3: TGTGCCAGCAGTCAAATCCGCAGCGGGGGCCGATACAATGAGCAGTTCTTC.

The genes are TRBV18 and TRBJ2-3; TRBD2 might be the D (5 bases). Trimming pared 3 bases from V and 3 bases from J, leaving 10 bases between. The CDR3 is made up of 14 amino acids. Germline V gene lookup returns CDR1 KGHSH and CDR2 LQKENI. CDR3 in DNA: TGTGCCAGCTCACCGATCGGGGAAACAGATACGCAGTATTTT. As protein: CASSPIGETDTQYF.

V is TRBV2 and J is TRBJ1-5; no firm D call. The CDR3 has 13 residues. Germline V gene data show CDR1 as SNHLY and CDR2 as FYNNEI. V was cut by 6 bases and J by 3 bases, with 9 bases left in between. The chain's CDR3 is CASRSDYNQPQHF. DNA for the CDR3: TGTGCCAGCAGGTCAGACTACAATCAGCCCCAGCATTTT.

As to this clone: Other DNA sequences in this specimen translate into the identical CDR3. The CDR3 sequence: CAWSVQGNTIYF. Here the CDR3 DNA reads TGTGCCTGGAGTGTACAAGGAAACACCATATATTTT. The rearrangement joins TRBV30 to TRBJ1-3; D gene unclear. V was trimmed by 0 bases and J by 4 bases, leaving 4 bases between them. The CDR3 spans 12 residues. Germline CDR1 reads GTSNPN; CDR2 reads SVGIG (reference sequence).

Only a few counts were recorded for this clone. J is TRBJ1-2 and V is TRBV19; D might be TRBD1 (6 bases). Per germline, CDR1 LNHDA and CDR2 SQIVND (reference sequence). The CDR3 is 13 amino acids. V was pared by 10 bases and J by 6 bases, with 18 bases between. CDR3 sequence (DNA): TGTGCCACCCGGCGGGGGGACATCGATGGCTACACCTTC. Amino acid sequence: CATRRGDIDGYTF. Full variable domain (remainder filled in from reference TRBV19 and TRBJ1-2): DGGITQSPKYLFRKEGQNVTLSCEQNLNHDAMYWYRQDPGQGLRLIYYSQIVNDFQKGDIAEGYSVSREKKESFPLTVTSAQKNPTAFYLCATRRGDIDGYTFGSGTRLTVV.